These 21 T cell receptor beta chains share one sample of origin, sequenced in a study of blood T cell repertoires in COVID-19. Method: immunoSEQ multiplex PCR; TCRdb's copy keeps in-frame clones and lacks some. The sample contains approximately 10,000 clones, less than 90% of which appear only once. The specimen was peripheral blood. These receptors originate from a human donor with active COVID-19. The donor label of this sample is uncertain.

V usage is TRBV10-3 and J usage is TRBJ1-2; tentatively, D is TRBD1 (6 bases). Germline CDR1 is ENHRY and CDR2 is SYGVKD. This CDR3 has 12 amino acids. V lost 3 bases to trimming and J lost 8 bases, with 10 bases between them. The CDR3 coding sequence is TGTGCCATCAGTGACAGGGGAGAGGGCTACACCTTC. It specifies CAISDRGEGYTF.

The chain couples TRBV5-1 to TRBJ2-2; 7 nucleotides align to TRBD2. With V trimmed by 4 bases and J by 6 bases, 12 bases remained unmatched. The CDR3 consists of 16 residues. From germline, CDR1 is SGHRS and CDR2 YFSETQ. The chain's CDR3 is CASSLDEGGSAGELFF. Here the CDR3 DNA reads TGCGCCAGCAGCCTGGACGAGGGCGGGAGCGCCGGGGAGCTGTTTTTT.

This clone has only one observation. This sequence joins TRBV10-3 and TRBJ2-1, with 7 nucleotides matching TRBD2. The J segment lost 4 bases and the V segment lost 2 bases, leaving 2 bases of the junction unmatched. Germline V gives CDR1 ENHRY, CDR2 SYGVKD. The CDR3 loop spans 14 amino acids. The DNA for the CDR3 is TGTGCCATCAGTGAGCGCGGGGGTTACAATGAGCAGTTCTTC. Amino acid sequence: CAISERGGYNEQFF.

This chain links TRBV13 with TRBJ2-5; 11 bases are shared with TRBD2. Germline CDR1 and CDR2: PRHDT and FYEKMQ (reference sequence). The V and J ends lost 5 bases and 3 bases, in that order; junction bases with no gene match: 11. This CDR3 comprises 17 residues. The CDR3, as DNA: TGTGCCAGCAGCCGGGAACTAGCGGGAGTAAGGGAAGAGACCCAGTACTTC. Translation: CASSRELAGVREETQYF. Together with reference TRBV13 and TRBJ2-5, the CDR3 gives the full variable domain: AAGVIQSPRHLIKEKRETATLKCYPIPRHDTVYWYQQGPGQDPQFLISFYEKMQSDKGSIPDRFSAQQFSDYHSELNMSSLELGDSALYFCASSRELAGVREETQYFGPGTRLLVL.

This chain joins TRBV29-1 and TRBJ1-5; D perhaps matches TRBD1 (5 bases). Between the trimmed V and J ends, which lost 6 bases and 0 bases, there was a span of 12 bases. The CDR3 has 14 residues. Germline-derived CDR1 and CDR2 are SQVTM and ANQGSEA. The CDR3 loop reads CSVFGQNSNQPQHF. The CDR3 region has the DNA TGCAGCGTATTCGGACAAAATAGCAATCAGCCCCAGCATTTT.

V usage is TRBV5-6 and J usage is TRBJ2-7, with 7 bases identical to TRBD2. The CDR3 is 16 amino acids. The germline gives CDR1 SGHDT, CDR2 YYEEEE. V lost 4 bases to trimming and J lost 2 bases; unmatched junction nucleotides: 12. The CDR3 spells CASSRLSGRGTYEQYF. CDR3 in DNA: TGTGCCAGCAGCCGCCTGTCGGGGCGGGGGACCTACGAGCAGTACTTC.

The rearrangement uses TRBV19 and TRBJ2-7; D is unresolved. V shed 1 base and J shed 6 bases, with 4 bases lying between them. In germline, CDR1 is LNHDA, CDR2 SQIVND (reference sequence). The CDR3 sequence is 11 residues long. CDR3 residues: CASSIGGEQYF. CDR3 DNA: TGTGCCAGTAGTATAGGAGGCGAGCAGTACTTC.

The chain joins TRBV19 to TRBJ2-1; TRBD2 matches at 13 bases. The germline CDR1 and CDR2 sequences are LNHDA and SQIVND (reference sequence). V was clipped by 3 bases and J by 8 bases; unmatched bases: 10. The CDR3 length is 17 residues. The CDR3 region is CASSMGGLAGVRDEQFF. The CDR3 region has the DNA TGTGCCAGTAGTATGGGCGGACTAGCGGGGGTCCGGGATGAGCAGTTCTTC.

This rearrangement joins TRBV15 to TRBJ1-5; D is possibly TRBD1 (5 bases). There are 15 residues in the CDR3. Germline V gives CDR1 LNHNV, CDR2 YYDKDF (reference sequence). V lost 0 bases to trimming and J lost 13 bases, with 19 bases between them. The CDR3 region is CATSRDKAGWVSQHF. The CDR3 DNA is TGTGCCACCAGCAGAGATAAGGCAGGGTGGGTGTCTCAGCATTTT.

The CDR3 nucleotides read TGTGCCATCAGCCCAGCCGGGGTAGATACGCAGTATTTT. Encoded protein: CAISPAGVDTQYF. This chain links TRBV10-3 with TRBJ2-3, with D tentatively TRBD2 (5 bases). Trimming shortened V by 6 bases and J by 5 bases, and 12 bases separated the two germline ends. Germline V CDR1 and CDR2: ENHRY, SYGVKD. The CDR3 is made up of 13 amino acids.

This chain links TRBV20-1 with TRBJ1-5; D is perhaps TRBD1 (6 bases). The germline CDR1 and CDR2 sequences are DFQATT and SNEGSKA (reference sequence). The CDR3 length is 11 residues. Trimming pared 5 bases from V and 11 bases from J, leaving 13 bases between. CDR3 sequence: CSAPYRVAQHF. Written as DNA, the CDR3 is TGCAGTGCTCCCTACAGGGTGGCCCAGCATTTT.

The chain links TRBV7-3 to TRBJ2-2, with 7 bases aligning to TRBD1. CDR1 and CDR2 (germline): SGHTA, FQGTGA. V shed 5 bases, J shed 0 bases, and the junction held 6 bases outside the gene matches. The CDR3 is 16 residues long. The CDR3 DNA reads TGTGCCAGCAGCCGTGAAGGGGGCGCGAACACCGGGGAGCTGTTTTTT. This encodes CASSREGGANTGELFF.

CDR3 amino acids: CASSESTGELFF. CDR3 nucleotide sequence: TGTGCCAGCTCTGAGAGCACCGGGGAGCTGTTTTTT. The chain is built from TRBV7-3 and TRBJ2-2, with D unresolved. The CDR3 totals 12 residues. V gave up 8 bases and J gave up 4 bases, with 8 bases separating them. From germline, CDR1 is SGHTA and CDR2 FQGTGA. The full variable domain, completed using reference TRBV7-3 and TRBJ2-2, is GAGVSQTPSNKVTEKGKYVELRCDPISGHTALYWYRQSLGQGPEFLIYFQGTGAADDSGLPNDRFFAVRPEGSVSTLKIQRTERGDSAVYLCASSESTGELFFGEGSRLTVL.

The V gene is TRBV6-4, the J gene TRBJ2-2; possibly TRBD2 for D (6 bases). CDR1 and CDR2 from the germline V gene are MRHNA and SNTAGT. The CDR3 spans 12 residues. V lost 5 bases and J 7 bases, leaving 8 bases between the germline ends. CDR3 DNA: TGTGCCAGCAGTCGGCGGGGCGGGGAGCTGTTTTTT. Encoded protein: CASSRRGGELFF.

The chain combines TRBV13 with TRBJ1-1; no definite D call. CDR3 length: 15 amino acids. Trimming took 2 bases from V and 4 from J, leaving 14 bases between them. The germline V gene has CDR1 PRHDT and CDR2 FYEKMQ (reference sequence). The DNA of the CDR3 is TGTGCCAGCAGCTTAATGTCGGGAAGGGCCACTGAAGCTTTCTTT. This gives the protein CASSLMSGRATEAFF.

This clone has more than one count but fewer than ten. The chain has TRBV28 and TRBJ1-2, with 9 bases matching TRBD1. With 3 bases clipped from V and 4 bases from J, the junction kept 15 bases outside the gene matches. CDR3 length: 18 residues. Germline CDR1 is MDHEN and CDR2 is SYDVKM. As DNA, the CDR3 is TGTGCCAGCAGTTTGCCGGACAGGGGTATCAGTCGAGTCTATGGCTACACCTTC. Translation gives CASSLPDRGISRVYGYTF.

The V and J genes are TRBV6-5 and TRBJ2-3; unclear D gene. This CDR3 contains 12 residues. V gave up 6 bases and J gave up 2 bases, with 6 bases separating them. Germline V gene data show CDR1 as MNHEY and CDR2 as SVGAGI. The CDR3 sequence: CASRETTDTQYF. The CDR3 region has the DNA TGTGCCAGCAGGGAGACCACAGATACGCAGTATTTT.

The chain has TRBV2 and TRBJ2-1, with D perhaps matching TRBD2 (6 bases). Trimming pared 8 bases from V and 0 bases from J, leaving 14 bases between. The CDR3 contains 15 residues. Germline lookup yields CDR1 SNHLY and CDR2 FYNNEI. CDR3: CASGGALNSYNEQFF. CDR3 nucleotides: TGTGCCAGCGGCGGGGCCCTCAACTCCTACAATGAGCAGTTCTTC. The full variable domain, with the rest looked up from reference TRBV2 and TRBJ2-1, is EPEVTQTPSHQVTQMGQEVILRCVPISNHLYFYWYRQILGQKVEFLVSFYNNEISEKSEIFDDQFSVERPDGSNFTLKIRSTKLEDSAMYFCASGGALNSYNEQFFGPGTRLTVL.

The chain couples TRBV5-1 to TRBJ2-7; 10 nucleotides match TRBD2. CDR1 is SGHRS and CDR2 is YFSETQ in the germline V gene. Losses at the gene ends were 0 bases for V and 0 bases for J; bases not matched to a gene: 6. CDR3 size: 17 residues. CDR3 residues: CASSLGGLAASSYEQYF. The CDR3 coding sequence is TGCGCCAGCAGCTTGGGAGGACTAGCGGCGAGCTCCTACGAGCAGTACTTC.

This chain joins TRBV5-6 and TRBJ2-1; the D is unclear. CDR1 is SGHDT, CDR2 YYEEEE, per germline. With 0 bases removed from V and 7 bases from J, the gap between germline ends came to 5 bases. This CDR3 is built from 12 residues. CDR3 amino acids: CASSLDGNEQFF. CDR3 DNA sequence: TGTGCCAGCAGCTTGGACGGGAATGAGCAGTTCTTC. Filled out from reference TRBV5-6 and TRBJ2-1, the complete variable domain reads DAGVTQSPTHLIKTRGQQVTLRCSPKSGHDTVSWYQQALGQGPQFIFQYYEEEERQRGNFPDRFSGHQFPNYSSELNVNALLLGDSALYLCASSLDGNEQFFGPGTRLTVL.

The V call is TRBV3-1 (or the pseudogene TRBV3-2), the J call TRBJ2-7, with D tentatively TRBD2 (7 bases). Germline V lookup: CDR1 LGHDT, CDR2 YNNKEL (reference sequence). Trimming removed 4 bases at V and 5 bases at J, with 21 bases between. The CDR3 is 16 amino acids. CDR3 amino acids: CASSLRGGLRLDEQYF. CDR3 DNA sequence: TGTGCCAGCAGCCTGAGGGGGGGTCTGAGGTTGGACGAGCAGTACTTC.